Given below is one T cell receptor beta chain in context. This clonotype was picked up many times. It lacks a known antigen. Base quality data are lacking; no much larger clone is found one base away. Receptor amplification or capture employed 5' RACE. TCRdb names NextSeq 500 as the instrument used. To correct for sequencing error and PCR bias, the TCR library protocol tagged individual cDNA molecules with unique molecular identifiers. Both TCR alpha and beta chains were sequenced, and tight co-correlation was observed between alpha and beta sequence abundances in each sample. The study's own analysis went as follows. Decombinator V4 was used to annotate TCR sequences for V gene, J gene and CDR3. Expanded TCRs were defined as changing significantly between any two time points under a Poisson model with p below 0.0001. Abundances of TCRs were expressed as counts per million after normalisation to the total number of TCRs sequenced in each sample. TRAV1-2 paired with TRAJ12, TRAJ20 or TRAJ33 defined MAIT TCRs, while TRAV10 paired with TRAJ18 defined iNKT TCRs. A search of VDJdb, accessed on 1 November 2021, was run for TCRs annotated to CMV, EBV and SARS-CoV-2, with TCRs annotated for multiple antigens excluded. TCRdb trimmed public reads at Q25 via fastp, called clones via MiXCR and kept in-frame beta chains. Each CDR3 protein appears once, grouped with its most common genes and DNA. TCRdb, not the original authors, processed these V and J calls. In all, the sample holds some 70,000 distinct CDR3 sequences, and over 4% of those were seen once. The top ten constitute 4.5% to 5.5% of the sample.

This was a case-control study nested in a cohort of healthcare workers in London, UK, who had nasopharyngeal swab PCR tests and blood samples taken every week. Healthcare workers were recruited between 23 and 31 March 2020, during the week of the UK lockdown, and were followed weekly for up to about 16 weeks. These data are taken from a study of early T cells in non-severe SARS-CoV-2 infection (dated by TCRdb to 2020 to 2022). Looking at the study overall: Because TCR sequencing was done on bulk RNA from unsorted whole blood, the alpha and beta chains could not be paired.

Per the germline V gene (reference sequence), LGHDT is the CDR1 and YNNKEL is the CDR2. V is cut back by 2 bases and J by 7 bases, with 7 bases in the junction unmatched. Reading from cysteine to phenylalanine, the CDR3 counts 14 amino acids. The only DNA kept is the CDR3, 42 bases in frame from the first base. Points the paper makes about the study in general: VDJdb matching was skewed toward anti-spike CD8 responses and likely underestimated virus-specific expansions by missing private and CD4 specificities.

Sequencing input: whole blood. This chain is built from TRBV3-1 and TRBJ2-7; 8 middle bases align to TRBD2. The clonotype comes from an adult who was a healthcare worker with PCR-confirmed SARS-CoV-2 infection or an uninfected control (not recorded which). The bases are TGTGCCAGCAGCCAAACCGGGGGGGTGGAGGAGCAGTACTTC. Its translation reads: CASSQTGGVEEQYF.